The clone carrying this T cell receptor (beta chain) was counted many times. The record originates from a study of blood T cell repertoires in COVID-19. Germline CDR1 is MRHNA and CDR2 is SNTAGT. The CDR3 runs 14 residues. The ends lost 4 bases at V and 7 bases at J; junction bases unmatched: 0. Participants, 18 to 89 years old, spanned about 26 US areas. Clinical histories supplied by participants themselves formed the basis of cohort assignment. Donors in Cohort 3 who had recovered were those with two negative PCRs, healthcare professional clearance, or resolution of their symptoms. In the authors' methods: Amplified reference gene primers provided the basis for estimating nucleated cell counts. Sequenced by immunoSEQ multiplex PCR; TCRdb stores in-frame clones only, minus some. V and J calls plus clone size are reproduced from that table; the DNA served to infer D and trimming. The sample yields around 480,000 clones, about 85% seen once.

This sequence was found in a woman younger than 30 who had recovered from COVID-19. The V call is TRBV6-4, the J call TRBJ2-1; 14 bases align to TRBD2. The sample was PBMCs or T cells enriched from blood (not recorded which). The CDR3, as DNA: TGTGCCAGCAGTGGACTAGCGGGGGGGAATGAGCAGTTCTTC. This encodes CASSGLAGGNEQFF.